These 20 T cell receptor beta chains were all obtained from the same sample, sequenced in a study of T-cell memory formation after mild COVID-19 (dated by TCRdb to the early 2020s). The library was generated by 5' RACE. TCRdb shows the sequencer as Illumina NovaSeq 6000. TCRdb reanalyzed the raw reads on its own, using fastp at Q25 for trimming and MiXCR for clone calling, and kept in-frame beta chains. A single entry per CDR3 protein holds the most common genes and DNA from its merged rows. Recorded for this sample are around 470,000 distinct CDR3 sequences; around 18% of them occurred a single time. The top ten constitute around 9.2% of the sample. The sample was PBMCs or a T cell subset sorted from them (not recorded which). The receptors here all came from an adult woman who had mild COVID-19 (a few samples of this study predate the infection). The sample titles of this study are shuffled in the database, so cell type and time point are left out; the donor was told from shared clones.

In this sample, this clonotype turned up a few times. The chain combines TRBV11-2 with TRBJ2-1, with 10 bases matching TRBD2. The germline CDR1 and CDR2 sequences are SGHAT and FQNNGV. This CDR3 has 16 residues. The trim removed 5 bases at V and 4 bases at J, leaving 8 bases unmatched. In nucleotides, the CDR3 is TGTGCCAGCAGCCCCCTAGCGGGAGTAAATTACAATGAGCAGTTCTTC. Its translation is CASSPLAGVNYNEQFF.

This chain joins TRBV18 and TRBJ2-5, with D unclear. The ends were cut back, 0 bases at V and 5 bases at J, with 7 bases in the middle. Germline V gene lookup returns CDR1 KGHSH and CDR2 LQKENI. The CDR3 totals 13 residues. The chain's CDR3 is CASSPPSTETQYF. The CDR3 nucleotides are TGTGCCAGCTCACCACCGTCCACGGAGACCCAGTACTTC.

This sequence joins TRBV7-9 and TRBJ1-4; tentative D call: TRBD1 (6 bases). The CDR3 loop spans 15 amino acids. Trimming took 4 bases from V and 0 from J, leaving 9 bases between them. Germline CDR1 reads SEHNR; CDR2 reads FQNEAQ (reference sequence). CDR3 sequence: CASSSRTATNEKLFF. CDR3 bases: TGTGCCAGCAGCTCGAGGACAGCAACTAATGAAAAACTGTTTTTT.

This clonotype has just a few counts. The chain joins TRBV29-1 to TRBJ2-1, with TRBD2 identical over 8 bases. Germline assignment: CDR1 SQVTM and CDR2 ANQGSEA. CDR3 size: 15 residues. The CDR3, as DNA: TGCAGTGGGACGGGAGGGTCTAGATCCTACAATGAGCAGTTCTTC. It codes for CSGTGGSRSYNEQFF.

The table lists this clonotype with many counts. CDR3 in amino acids: CASSFDRGGYNSPLHF. The CDR3 DNA reads as TGCGCCAGCAGCTTTGACAGGGGCGGCTATAATTCACCCCTCCACTTT. The chain is built from TRBV5-1 and TRBJ1-6; TRBD1 matches 8 bases. Trimming took 2 bases from V and 3 from J; bases not matched to a gene: 4. CDR3 length equals 16 residues. CDR1 and CDR2 from the germline V gene are SGHRS and YFSETQ.

The V and J genes are TRBV12-3 or TRBV12-4 and TRBJ2-1; TRBD2 might be the D (6 bases). Deletions cut 7 bases from V and 8 bases from J, with 18 bases between. The CDR3 consists of 14 residues. CDR3 protein: CASTVRRDQDEQFF. The CDR3 DNA follows: TGTGCCAGCACCGTTCGGAGGGATCAGGATGAGCAGTTCTTC.

This clonotype appeared a few times. J is TRBJ1-2 and V is TRBV20-1; weak D call: TRBD1 (5 bases). V lost 6 bases and J 3 bases, leaving 17 bases between the germline ends. This CDR3 is 14 amino acids long. Germline V gives CDR1 DFQATT, CDR2 SNEGSKA (reference sequence). Here the CDR3 reads CSATPQGLDYGYTF. CDR3 in DNA: TGCAGTGCGACCCCCCAGGGCCTAGACTATGGCTACACCTTC.

This rearrangement joins TRBV29-1 to TRBJ2-3; maybe TRBD2 (5 bases). The ends were cut back, 2 bases at V and 0 bases at J, with 6 bases in the middle. Per germline, CDR1 SQVTM and CDR2 ANQGSEA. The CDR3 is made up of 13 amino acids. The CDR3 coding sequence is TGCAGCGTTGAACGGGATAGCACAGATACGCAGTATTTT. As protein: CSVERDSTDTQYF.

This clonotype was counted between two and nine times. The rearrangement links TRBV24-1 to TRBJ2-2; TRBD1 matches 8 bases. The CDR3 has 15 amino acids. J was trimmed by 5 bases and V by 6 bases; bases with no gene match: 7. Germline lookup yields CDR1 KGHDR and CDR2 SFDVKD. In DNA, the CDR3 is TGTGCCACCAGTACTACAGGGGGAGGTACCGGGGAGCTGTTTTTT. This codes for CATSTTGGGTGELFF.

This clonotype has only a few counts. This chain joins TRBV12-3 or TRBV12-4 and TRBJ1-6; D is uncertain. V gave up 6 bases and J gave up 8 bases, with 17 bases separating them. CDR3 length equals 15 residues. CDR3 sequence (DNA): TGTGCCAGCAGCTTTGATCCTGGGGTGGATTCACCCCTCCACTTT. It encodes CASSFDPGVDSPLHF.

This clonotype has a handful of counts. The V and J genes are TRBV20-1 and TRBJ2-3; tentative D call: TRBD1 (6 bases). CDR1 DFQATT and CDR2 SNEGSKA come from the germline V gene (reference sequence). Trimming took 1 base from V and 4 from J, leaving 18 bases between them. The CDR3 loop spans 16 amino acids. CDR3 residues: CSARVWTEVSPDTQYF. The CDR3 DNA sequence: TGCAGTGCTAGAGTCTGGACAGAGGTCAGCCCAGATACGCAGTATTTT.

The rearrangement joins TRBV9 to TRBJ2-5, with 10 nucleotides matching TRBD2. CDR1 SGDLS and CDR2 YYNGEE come from the germline V gene. This CDR3 has 18 amino acids. J gave up 0 bases and V 3 bases, and 11 bases lay outside the gene matches. The CDR3 loop reads CASSARPLSGGNQETQYF. As DNA, the CDR3 is TGTGCCAGCAGCGCCCGGCCCCTTAGCGGGGGGAACCAAGAGACCCAGTACTTC.

This clonotype occurred a few times. The CDR3 DNA follows: TGTGCCAGCGGTCGGGACCAAGGGAATGCCGGGGAGCTGTTTTTT. Residues: CASGRDQGNAGELFF. The chain is built from TRBV2 and TRBJ2-2; the D call may be TRBD1 or TRBD2 (5 bases each). The germline V gene has CDR1 SNHLY and CDR2 FYNNEI. V lost 8 bases, J lost 6 bases, and 19 bases lay in between. CDR3 length equals 15 residues.

This clonotype was counted ten times or more. V is TRBV15 and J is TRBJ2-5, with a tentative D call TRBD2 (6 bases). In germline, CDR1 is LNHNV, CDR2 YYDKDF (reference sequence). V shed 0 bases and J shed 2 bases, with 10 bases lying between them. This CDR3 is 15 amino acids long. CDR3 in amino acids: CATSRDPGVQETQYF. The CDR3 nucleotides read TGTGCCACCAGCAGAGATCCGGGAGTGCAAGAGACCCAGTACTTC. The full variable domain, rest sourced from reference TRBV15 and TRBJ2-5, is DAMVIQNPRYQVTQFGKPVTLSCSQTLNHNVMYWYQQKSSQAPKLLFHYYDKDFNNEADTPDNFQSRRPNTSFCFLDIRSPGLGDTAMYLCATSRDPGVQETQYFGPGTRLLVL.

The J gene is TRBJ2-7, the V gene TRBV5-1; D call uncertain. V lost 3 bases to trimming and J lost 2 bases, with 12 bases between them. The CDR3 loop spans 14 amino acids. Germline CDR1 is SGHRS and CDR2 is YFSETQ. DNA for the CDR3: TGCGCCAGCAGCTCGATCCGAGGAACCTACGAGCAGTACTTC. Protein sequence: CASSSIRGTYEQYF.

This rearrangement joins TRBV6-1 to TRBJ1-2; D unresolved. Germline assignment: CDR1 MNHNS and CDR2 SASEGT. Between the trimmed V and J ends, which lost 3 bases and 3 bases, there was a span of 11 bases. This CDR3 region has 14 residues. The CDR3 spells CASSDGVGDYGYTF. The CDR3 DNA sequence: TGTGCCAGCAGTGATGGGGTCGGGGACTATGGCTACACCTTC.

This chain uses TRBV4-2 with TRBJ2-7; perhaps TRBD2 as D (6 bases). The CDR3 has 17 residues. Trimming stripped 1 base from V and 2 bases from J, with 18 bases between. The germline V gene encodes CDR1 LGHNA and CDR2 YNFKEQ. DNA of the CDR3: TGTGCCAGCAGCCAAGGTGGGGGACGGGAGCGCCCCTACGAGCAGTACTTC. Amino acids: CASSQGGGRERPYEQYF.

This clonotype has only a few counts. The chain couples TRBV25-1 to TRBJ2-6; D is unclear. Germline CDR1 MGHDK, CDR2 SYGVNS. V dropped 6 bases and J dropped 2 bases, with 2 bases sitting between them. The CDR3 has 12 residues. CDR3 DNA: TGTGCCAGCAGAACTGGGGCCAACGTCCTGACTTTC. Protein: CASRTGANVLTF. Full variable domain (rest looked up from reference TRBV25-1 and TRBJ2-6): EADIYQTPRYLVIGTGKKITLECSQTMGHDKMYWYQQDPGMELHLIHYSYGVNSTEKGDLSSESTVSRIRTEHFPLTLESARPSHTSQYLCASRTGANVLTFGAGSRLTVL.

This chain joins TRBV9 and TRBJ2-5; the D gene is possibly TRBD1 (5 bases). V dropped 4 bases and J dropped 4 bases, with 14 bases sitting between them. CDR1 is SGDLS, CDR2 YYNGEE, per germline. The CDR3 consists of 14 residues. The CDR3 region has the DNA TGTGCCAGCAGCACCCAGGGATCGTTAGAGACCCAGTACTTC. Residues: CASSTQGSLETQYF.

This rearrangement joins TRBV29-1 to TRBJ1-2; 8 bases fit TRBD1. V trimming: 6 bases; J trimming: 7 bases; junction bases outside the gene matches: 13. CDR1 is SQVTM and CDR2 is ANQGSEA in the germline V gene. CDR3 length: 14 residues. In DNA, the CDR3 is TGCAGCGTCACAAAGGACAGGGTGTGGGGTGGCTACACCTTC. Translation: CSVTKDRVWGGYTF.